Here is one T cell receptor beta chain with its context. Using immunoSEQ multiplex PCR, the repertoire was profiled, and TCRdb retains in-frame clones only, with some absent. This table holds some 300,000 clones, 89% found once. The data originate from a study of blood T cell repertoires in COVID-19. Trimming stripped 5 bases from V and 3 bases from J, with 9 bases between. Germline CDR1 and CDR2: SGHRS and YFSETQ. The CDR3 totals 13 residues. V gene TRBV5-1 combines with J gene TRBJ2-1; D perhaps matches TRBD1 (5 bases). The receptor was derived from a woman between 40 and 55 years old who had recovered from COVID-19. Sequenced sample: PBMCs or T cells enriched from blood (not recorded which). The DNA of the CDR3 is TGCGCCAGCAGAGGGGTAGGCTACAATGAGCAGTTCTTC. Encoded protein: CASRGVGYNEQFF.